Following are 8 T cell receptor beta chains from one sample sequenced in a study of Tregs in tolerant kidney transplant recipients. Sequencing used immunoSEQ multiplex PCR; TCRdb keeps in-frame clones, though not all of them. The table has around 74,000 clones, around 98% seen once; the top ten hold about 0.5%. Material: CD4+ T cells from blood, obtained before the transplant. The receptors shown here come from a human donor who received a combined kidney and bone marrow transplant.

This sequence joins TRBV18 and TRBJ2-3; no reliable D call. The germline V gene has CDR1 KGHSH and CDR2 LQKENI. V was trimmed by 5 bases and J by 3 bases, leaving 12 bases between them. The CDR3 has 14 residues. CDR3 residues: CASSSSIYTDTQYF. The CDR3 nucleotides are TGTGCCAGCTCATCCTCTATCTATACAGATACGCAGTATTTT.

This clone was detected once. V and J are TRBV11-3 and TRBJ2-7; 8 bases are a match to TRBD2. The germline CDR1 and CDR2 sequences are SGHNT and YENEEA. CDR3 length: 14 residues. V shed 4 bases, J shed 2 bases, and the junction held 4 bases outside the gene matches. Here the CDR3 reads CASSSGLATYEQYF. CDR3 nucleotide sequence: TGTGCCAGCAGCTCCGGACTAGCAACCTACGAGCAGTACTTC.

In nucleotides, the CDR3 is TGTGCCAGCAGGGCCAGGGTAAGCTCCTACAATGAGCAGTTCTTC. It specifies CASRARVSSYNEQFF. The gene calls are TRBV6-1 and TRBJ2-1; tentatively, D is TRBD1 (5 bases). Germline V gene sequence: CDR1 MNHNS, CDR2 SASEGT. With 6 bases removed from V and 0 bases from J, the gap between germline ends came to 12 bases. CDR3 length: 15 amino acids.

J is TRBJ2-2 and V is TRBV4-3; 7 bases fit TRBD1. The CDR3 contains 17 residues. V was clipped by 0 bases and J by 4 bases; unmatched bases: 8. Germline loops: CDR1 LGHNA, CDR2 YSLEER. The CDR3 nucleotides are TGCGCCAGCAGCCAAGAATGGGCAGGGGGAATCACCGGGGAGCTGTTTTTT. This codes for CASSQEWAGGITGELFF.

The V and J genes are TRBV2 and TRBJ2-1, with 9 bases lining up with TRBD2. CDR1 is SNHLY, CDR2 FYNNEI, per germline. The V and J ends lost 1 base and 0 bases, in that order; junction bases with no gene match: 10. The CDR3 is made up of 19 amino acids. The CDR3 DNA reads TGTGCCAGCAGTGAAGGTTTCAATAGCGGGAGAATCTCCTACAATGAGCAGTTCTTC. Amino acids: CASSEGFNSGRISYNEQFF. Looking up the rest from reference TRBV2 and TRBJ2-1 gives the full variable domain: EPEVTQTPSHQVTQMGQEVILRCVPISNHLYFYWYRQILGQKVEFLVSFYNNEISEKSEIFDDQFSVERPDGSNFTLKIRSTKLEDSAMYFCASSEGFNSGRISYNEQFFGPGTRLTVL.

This chain joins TRBV4-1 and TRBJ2-3, with D possibly being TRBD2 (6 bases). This CDR3 contains 14 residues. V lost 3 bases and J lost 1, with 8 bases in between. Germline assignment: CDR1 MGHRA and CDR2 YSYEKL. The CDR3: CASSHPGGTDTQYF. DNA of the CDR3: TGCGCCAGCAGCCATCCGGGAGGCACAGATACGCAGTATTTT.

The chain couples TRBV29-1 to TRBJ2-7, with a tentative D call TRBD1 (7 bases). The germline CDR1 and CDR2 sequences are SQVTM and ANQGSEA. This CDR3 has 12 amino acids. The V end was cut by 5 bases, the J end by 5 bases, with 13 bases between. This CDR3 is CSVLAGGHEQYF. DNA for the CDR3: TGCAGCGTTCTCGCAGGGGGGCACGAGCAGTACTTC.

This chain uses TRBV5-1 with TRBJ2-1, with D maybe TRBD1 (6 bases). Trimming took 9 bases from V and 1 from J, leaving 14 bases between them. Germline values: CDR1 SGHRS, CDR2 YFSETQ. The CDR3 sequence is 14 residues long. The CDR3 DNA reads as TGCGCCACCGGCCGGGACACTTCCTACAATGAGCAGTTCTTC. It yields the protein CATGRDTSYNEQFF.